This T cell receptor (beta chain) appears in the sequencing data of a study of control samples from healthy donors and cancer patients. Data came from immunoSEQ multiplex PCR; TCRdb stores just in-frame clones and leaves some out. The sample lists 100,000 to 150,000 clones, 70% to 90% seen once, with roughly 3.4% in the top ten. The sample taken for sequencing was blood. The clonotype was recovered from a man aged 45 to 65 in good health.

The chain's CDR3 is CASSQDPLGHEKLFF. CDR3 in DNA: TGTGCCAGCAGCCAAGATCCCCTAGGTCATGAAAAACTGTTTTTT. V is TRBV14 and J is TRBJ1-4; no reliable D call. The germline V gene encodes CDR1 SGHDN and CDR2 FVKESK. Trimming removed 0 bases from V and 6 bases from J, with 11 bases in between. The CDR3 has 15 amino acids.